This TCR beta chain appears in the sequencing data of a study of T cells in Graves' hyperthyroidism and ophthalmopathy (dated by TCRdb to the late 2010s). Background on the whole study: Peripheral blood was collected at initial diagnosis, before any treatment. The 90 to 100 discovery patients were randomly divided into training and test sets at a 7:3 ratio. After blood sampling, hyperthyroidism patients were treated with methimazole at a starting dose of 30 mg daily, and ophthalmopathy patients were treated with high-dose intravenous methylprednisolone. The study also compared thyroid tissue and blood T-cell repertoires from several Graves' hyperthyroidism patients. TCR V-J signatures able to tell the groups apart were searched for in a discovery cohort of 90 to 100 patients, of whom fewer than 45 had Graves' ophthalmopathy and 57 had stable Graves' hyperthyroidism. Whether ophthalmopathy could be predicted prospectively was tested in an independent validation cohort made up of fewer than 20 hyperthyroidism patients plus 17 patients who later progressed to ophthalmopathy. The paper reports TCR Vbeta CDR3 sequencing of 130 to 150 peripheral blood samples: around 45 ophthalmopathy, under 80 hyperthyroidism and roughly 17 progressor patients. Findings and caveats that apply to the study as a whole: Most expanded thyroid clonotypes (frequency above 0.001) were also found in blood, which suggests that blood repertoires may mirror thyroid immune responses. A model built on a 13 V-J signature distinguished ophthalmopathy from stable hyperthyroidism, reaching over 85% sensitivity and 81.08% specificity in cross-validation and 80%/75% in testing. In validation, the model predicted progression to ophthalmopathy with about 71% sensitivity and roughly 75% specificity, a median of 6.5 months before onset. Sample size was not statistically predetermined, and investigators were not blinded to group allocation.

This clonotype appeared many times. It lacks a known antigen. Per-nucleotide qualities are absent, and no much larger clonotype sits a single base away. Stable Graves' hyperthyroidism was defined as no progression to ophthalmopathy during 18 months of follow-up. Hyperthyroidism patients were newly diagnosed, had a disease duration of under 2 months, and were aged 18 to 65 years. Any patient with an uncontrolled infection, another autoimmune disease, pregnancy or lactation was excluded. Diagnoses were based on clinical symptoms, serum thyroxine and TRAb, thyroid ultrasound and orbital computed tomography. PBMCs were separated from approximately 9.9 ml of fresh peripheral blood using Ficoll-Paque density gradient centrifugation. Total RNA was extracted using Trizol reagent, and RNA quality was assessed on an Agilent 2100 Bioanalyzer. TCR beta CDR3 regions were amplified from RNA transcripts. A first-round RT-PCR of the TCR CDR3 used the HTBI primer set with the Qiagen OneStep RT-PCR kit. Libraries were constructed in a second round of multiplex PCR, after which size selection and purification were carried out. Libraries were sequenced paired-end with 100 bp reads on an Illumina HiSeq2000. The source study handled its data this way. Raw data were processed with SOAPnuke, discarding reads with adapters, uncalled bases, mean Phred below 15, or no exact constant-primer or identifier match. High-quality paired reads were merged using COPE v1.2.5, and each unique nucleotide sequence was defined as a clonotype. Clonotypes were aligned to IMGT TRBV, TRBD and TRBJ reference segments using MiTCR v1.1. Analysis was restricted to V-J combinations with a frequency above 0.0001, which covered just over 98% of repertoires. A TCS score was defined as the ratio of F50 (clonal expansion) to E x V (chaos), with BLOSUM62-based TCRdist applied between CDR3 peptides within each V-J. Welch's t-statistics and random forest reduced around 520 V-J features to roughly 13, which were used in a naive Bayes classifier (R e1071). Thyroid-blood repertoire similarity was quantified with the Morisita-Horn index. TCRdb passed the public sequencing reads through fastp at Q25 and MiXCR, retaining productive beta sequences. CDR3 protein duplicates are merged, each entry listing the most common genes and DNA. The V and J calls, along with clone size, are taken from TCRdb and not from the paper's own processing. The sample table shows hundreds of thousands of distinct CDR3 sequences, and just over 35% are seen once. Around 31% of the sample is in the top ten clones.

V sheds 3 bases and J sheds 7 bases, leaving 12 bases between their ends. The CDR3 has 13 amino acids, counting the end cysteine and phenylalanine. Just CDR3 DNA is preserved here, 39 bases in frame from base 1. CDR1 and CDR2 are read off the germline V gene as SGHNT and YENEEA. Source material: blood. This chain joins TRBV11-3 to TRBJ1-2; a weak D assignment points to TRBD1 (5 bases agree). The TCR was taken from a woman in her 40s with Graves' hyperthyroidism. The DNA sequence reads TGTGCCAGCAGCTTTTACGGCAGGGCTGGCTACACCTTC. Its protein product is CASSFYGRAGYTF.